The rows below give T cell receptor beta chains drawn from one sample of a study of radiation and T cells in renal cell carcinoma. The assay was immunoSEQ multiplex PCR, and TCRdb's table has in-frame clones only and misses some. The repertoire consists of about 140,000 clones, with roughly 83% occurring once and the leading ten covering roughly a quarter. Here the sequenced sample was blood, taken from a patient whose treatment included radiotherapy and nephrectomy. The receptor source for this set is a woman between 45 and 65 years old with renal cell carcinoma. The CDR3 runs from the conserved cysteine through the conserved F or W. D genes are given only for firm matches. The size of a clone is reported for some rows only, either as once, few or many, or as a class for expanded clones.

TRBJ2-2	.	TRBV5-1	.	CASSLDLTMNTGELFF	TGCGCCAGCAGCTTGGACCTTACTATGAACACCGGGGAGCTGTTTTTT
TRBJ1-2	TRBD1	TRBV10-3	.	CAISSQGAGGYTF	TGTGCCATCAGCTCACAGGGGGCAGGAGGCTACACCTTC
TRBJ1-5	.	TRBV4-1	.	CASSQDFGEGNQPQHF	TGCGCCAGCAGCCAGGACTTCGGGGAAGGCAATCAGCCCCAGCATTTT
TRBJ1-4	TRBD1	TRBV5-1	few	CASRQGDEKLFF	TGCGCCAGTCGACAGGGGGACGAAAAACTGTTTTTT
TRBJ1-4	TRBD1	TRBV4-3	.	CASSQAGTGGEKLFF	TGCGCCAGCAGCCAAGCAGGGACAGGGGGGGAAAAACTGTTTTTT
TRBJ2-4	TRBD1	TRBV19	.	CASSIAGGQNIQYF	TGTGCCAGTAGTATAGCAGGGGGCCAAAACATTCAGTACTTC
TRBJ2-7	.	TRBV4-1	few	CASSQAQGSYEQYF	TGCGCCAGCAGCCAAGCACAGGGCTCCTACGAGCAGTACTTC
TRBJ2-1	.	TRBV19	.	CASSIAAGNEQFF	TGTGCCAGTAGTATAGCGGCCGGTAATGAGCAGTTCTTC
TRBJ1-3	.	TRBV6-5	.	CASKQGLGNTIYF	TGTGCCAGCAAACAAGGCTTAGGAAACACCATATATTTT
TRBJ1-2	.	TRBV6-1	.	CATSLEQGWGYTF	TGTGCCACCTCTCTTGAACAGGGATGGGGCTACACCTTC
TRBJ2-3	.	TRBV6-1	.	CASSEVGGTDTQYF	TGTGCCAGCAGTGAAGTAGGAGGAACAGATACGCAGTATTTT
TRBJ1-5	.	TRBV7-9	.	CASSLVTVGQPQHF	TGTGCCAGCAGCTTAGTAACAGTAGGTCAGCCCCAGCATTTT
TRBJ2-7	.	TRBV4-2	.	CASSQETEDSYEQYF	TGTGCCAGCAGCCAAGAAACAGAGGACTCCTACGAGCAGTACTTC
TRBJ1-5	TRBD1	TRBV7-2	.	CASSLGGGGNQPQHF	TGTGCCAGCAGCTTAGGAGGGGGCGGCAATCAGCCCCAGCATTTT
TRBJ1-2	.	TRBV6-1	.	CASSERSSRGGYTF	TGTGCCAGCAGTGAAAGGAGTAGCAGGGGTGGCTACACCTTC
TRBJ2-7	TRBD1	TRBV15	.	CATSRGFGQGRYEQYF	TGTGCCACCAGCAGGGGGTTTGGACAGGGACGCTACGAGCAGTACTTC
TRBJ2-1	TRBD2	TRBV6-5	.	CASSPTGLAGGWFF	TGTGCCAGCAGTCCTACGGGACTAGCGGGAGGGTGGTTCTTC
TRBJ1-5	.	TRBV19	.	CASGPQPQHF	TGTGCCAGTGGGCCTCAGCCCCAGCATTTT
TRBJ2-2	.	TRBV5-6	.	CASSPVDTGELFF	TGTGCCAGCAGCCCAGTGGACACCGGGGAGCTGTTTTTT
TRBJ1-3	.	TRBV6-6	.	CASSRPGSGNTIYF	TGTGCCAGCAGTCGGCCAGGGTCCGGAAACACCATATATTTT
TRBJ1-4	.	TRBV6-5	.	CASRPGGRDEKLFF	TGTGCCAGCAGACCGGGGGGGAGAGATGAAAAACTGTTTTTT